The next 20 T cell receptor beta chains were all read from a single sample in a study of blood T cells in healthy people across ages. Alongside a J-beta primer mix, a sample-barcoded 5' primer served in a second PCR lasting roughly 6 to 11 cycles. TCRdb reprocessed the 5' RACE reads with MiXCR, giving one entry per CDR3 protein. The profile shows 1.5 million to 2 million distinct CDR3 sequences, 49% of them singletons. Sequenced: blood. The source is a woman aged 40 to 50 in good health.

The gene calls are TRBV24-1 and TRBJ2-3; no reliable D call. Looked up from germline, CDR1 is KGHDR and CDR2 is SFDVKD. The CDR3 sequence is 14 residues long. V shed 2 bases and J shed 3 bases, with 8 bases lying between them. CDR3 amino acids: CATSDSSGTDTQYF. CDR3 DNA: TGTGCCACCAGTGATTCCTCGGGTACAGATACGCAGTATTTT.

The CDR3 DNA reads as TGTGCCAGCAGCTTTCTAGGGGGGGTCTACGAGCAGTACTTC. This encodes CASSFLGGVYEQYF. V and J are TRBV7-2 and TRBJ2-7; TRBD2 might be the D (7 bases). There are 14 residues in the CDR3. Trimming took 3 bases from V and 3 from J, leaving 12 bases between them. Germline CDR1 reads SGHTA; CDR2 reads FQGNSA.

The chain combines TRBV9 with TRBJ1-4; 10 bases fit TRBD1. There are 15 residues in the CDR3. Germline trimming cut 3 bases from V and 6 bases from J; bases unmatched to any gene: 5. Germline CDR1 and CDR2: SGDLS and YYNGEE. The DNA of the CDR3 is TGTGCCAGCAGCGGCCGGGACAGGGGAGATGAAAAACTGTTTTTT. Encoded protein: CASSGRDRGDEKLFF.

A remark on this clonotype: The junction and the germline gene differ at one end; a read error may be behind it. The chain links TRBV6-1 to TRBJ1-2; weak D call: TRBD1 (6 bases). The CDR3 consists of 17 residues. Germline CDR1 MNHNS, CDR2 SASEGT. For the CDR3, the DNA is TGTGCCAGCAGTGAGGACAGCATGTTAACCCTTAACTATGCCTACACCTTC. It codes for CASSEDSMLTLNYAYTF.

This clonotype was detected only a few times. The V call is TRBV20-1, the J call TRBJ2-4; D possibly corresponds to TRBD2 (6 bases). Near its end, the DNA agrees better with TRBJ2-5, so the J call may be wrong. Germline values: CDR1 DFQATT, CDR2 SNEGSKA (reference sequence). The CDR3 runs 13 residues. The CDR3, as DNA: TGCAGTGCTAGCGCGGGGCCGGTAGAGACCCAGTACTTC. This gives the protein CSASAGPVETQYF.

The chain uses TRBV5-1 and TRBJ1-2, with D unclear. Germline V gene sequence: CDR1 SGHRS, CDR2 YFSETQ. Trimming removed 1 base at V and 13 bases at J, with 17 bases between. The CDR3 has 13 residues. CDR3 loop: CASSLSYSDRSTF. The CDR3 DNA reads TGCGCCAGCAGCTTGTCGTACTCGGATCGATCCACCTTC.

This clonotype was detected many times. The chain links TRBV12-3 or TRBV12-4 to TRBJ2-3, with D possibly TRBD2 on 5 matching bases. The J call may be in error: the DNA end matches TRBJ2-5 better. The CDR3 spans 10 residues. CDR3 sequence reads: CASSSGTQYF. The CDR3 DNA reads as TGTGCCAGCAGTTCGGGAACCCAGTACTTC.

The V gene is TRBV27, the J gene TRBJ1-2; D not resolved. Germline V gene data show CDR1 as MNHEY and CDR2 as SMNVEV (reference sequence). The CDR3 is 13 amino acids. V lost 6 bases, J lost 6 bases, and 14 bases lay in between. CDR3 nucleotides: TGTGCCAGCAGGCCCCAGAACCAAGATGGCTACACCTTC. Translation: CASRPQNQDGYTF.

In its sample, this clonotype was seen once. The chain has TRBV4-1 and TRBJ2-2, with 8 bases fitting TRBD1. This CDR3 has 17 amino acids. From germline, CDR1 is MGHRA and CDR2 YSYEKL. V shed 0 bases and J 5 bases; nucleotides not matched to a gene: 8. The CDR3 bases are TGCGCCAGCAGCCAAGAACGGGGACAGGCTCAGACCGGGGAGCTGTTTTTT. Translated, it gives CASSQERGQAQTGELFF.

The chain is built from TRBV7-2 and TRBJ1-2; TRBD1 matches at 7 bases. Trimming took 8 bases from V and 4 from J; bases not matched to a gene: 7. This CDR3 has 13 residues. Germline V CDR1 and CDR2: SGHTA, FQGNSA. CDR3 amino acids: CASGRQGVYGYTF. CDR3 nucleotide sequence: TGTGCCAGCGGAAGACAGGGAGTCTATGGCTACACCTTC. Full variable domain (rest looked up from reference TRBV7-2 and TRBJ1-2): GAGVSQSPSNKVTEKGKDVELRCDPISGHTALYWYRQSLGQGLEFLIYFQGNSAPDKSGLPSDRFSAERTGGSVSTLTIQRTQQEDSAVYLCASGRQGVYGYTFGSGTRLTVV.

The CDR3 sequence: CASSQSPSDAYNEQFF. The CDR3 bases are TGTGCCAGCAGCCAAAGTCCCAGTGATGCCTACAATGAGCAGTTCTTC. The chain combines TRBV4-2 with TRBJ2-1; D gene uncertain. This CDR3 is 16 amino acids long. Germline V gives CDR1 LGHNA, CDR2 YNFKEQ. Trimming removed 2 bases at V and 2 bases at J, with 13 bases between.

This clonotype has more than one count but fewer than ten. The genes are TRBV28 and TRBJ2-7; D may be TRBD1 (6 bases). CDR3 length equals 12 residues. CDR1 is MDHEN and CDR2 is SYDVKM in the germline V gene. Trimming cost V 7 bases and J 2 bases, with 9 bases left between them. The CDR3 sequence is CASTSGAYEQYF. DNA of the CDR3: TGTGCCAGCACCTCAGGGGCCTACGAGCAGTACTTC.

Here the CDR3 DNA reads TGCGCCAGCAGCGAACTAGCGGACCGTCAAGAGACCCAGTACTTC. This gives the protein CASSELADRQETQYF. J is TRBJ2-5 and V is TRBV4-3; 8 bases map to TRBD2. The CDR3 consists of 15 residues. The ends lost 5 bases at V and 2 bases at J; junction bases unmatched: 7. CDR1 is LGHNA and CDR2 is YSLEER in the germline V gene.

The chain employs TRBV13 and TRBJ2-3; D is unresolved. Germline V gene data show CDR1 as PRHDT and CDR2 as FYEKMQ (reference sequence). The CDR3 runs 14 residues. V lost 2 bases to trimming and J lost 2 bases, with 8 bases between them. The CDR3 sequence: CASSLYGDTDTQYF. CDR3 nucleotides: TGTGCCAGCAGCTTATATGGTGACACAGATACGCAGTATTTT.

Only a few counts were recorded for this clonotype. A read error is possible here, since a much larger clone lies one base away. This rearrangement joins TRBV9 to TRBJ2-3; the D is unclear. Germline loops: CDR1 SGDLS, CDR2 YYNGEE. This CDR3 has 13 amino acids. V lost 0 bases, J lost 1 base, and 3 bases lay in between. This CDR3 reads CASSVVRTDTQYF. In DNA, the CDR3 is TGTGCCAGCAGCGTAGTACGCACAGATACGCAGTATTTT. The full variable domain, rest sourced from reference TRBV9 and TRBJ2-3, is DSGVTQTPKHLITATGQRVTLRCSPRSGDLSVYWYQQSLDQGLQFLIQYYNGEERAKGNILERFSAQQFPDLHSELNLSSLELGDSALYFCASSVVRTDTQYFGPGTRLTVL.

The chain recombines TRBV6-5 with TRBJ1-5; 7 nucleotides line up with TRBD1. J was trimmed by 2 bases and V by 6 bases; bases with no gene match: 4. The CDR3 length is 14 residues. Germline V gene lookup returns CDR1 MNHEY and CDR2 SVGAGI. For the CDR3, the DNA is TGTGCCAGCAGGCAGGGGGTTGGCAATCAGCCCCAGCATTTT. This gives the protein CASRQGVGNQPQHF.

As regards this clonotype: Mismatch with germline at one junction end may stem from a read error. This sequence joins TRBV27 and TRBJ1-2; D is possibly TRBD1 (5 bases). The CDR3 sequence is 15 residues long. Germline CDR1 is MNHEY and CDR2 is SMNVEV (reference sequence). The CDR3 loop is CASTQGAGFNNGYTF. In nucleotides, the CDR3 is TGTGCCAGCACGCAAGGAGCAGGGTTTAACAATGGCTACACCTTC.

The V and J genes are TRBV9 and TRBJ2-5, with 9 bases identical to TRBD1. The CDR3 sequence is 18 residues long. Unmatched junction bases numbered 17, after V lost 4 bases and J lost 4 bases. Germline V CDR1 and CDR2: SGDLS, YYNGEE. CDR3 coding DNA: TGTGCCAGCAGCCACCGAAAAGAAGGGACAGGGTTAGGAGAGACCCAGTACTTC. It encodes CASSHRKEGTGLGETQYF.

This chain uses TRBV24-1 with TRBJ2-7; D remains ambiguous. The CDR3 contains 12 residues. V was cut by 1 base and J by 6 bases, with 6 bases left in between. The germline V gene has CDR1 KGHDR and CDR2 SFDVKD. The CDR3: CATSDLASEQYF. The DNA of the CDR3 is TGTGCCACCAGTGATTTAGCGTCCGAGCAGTACTTC.

This clonotype turned up a few times. The chain combines TRBV6-4 with TRBJ1-2; 8 nucleotides agree with TRBD1. The V and J ends lost 7 bases and 6 bases, in that order; junction bases with no gene match: 22. CDR3 length equals 18 residues. Germline V gene sequence: CDR1 MRHNA, CDR2 SNTAGT. CDR3 region: CASTPVWQGAYDGDGYTF. In nucleotides, the CDR3 is TGTGCCAGCACTCCAGTCTGGCAGGGGGCTTATGATGGGGATGGCTACACCTTC.